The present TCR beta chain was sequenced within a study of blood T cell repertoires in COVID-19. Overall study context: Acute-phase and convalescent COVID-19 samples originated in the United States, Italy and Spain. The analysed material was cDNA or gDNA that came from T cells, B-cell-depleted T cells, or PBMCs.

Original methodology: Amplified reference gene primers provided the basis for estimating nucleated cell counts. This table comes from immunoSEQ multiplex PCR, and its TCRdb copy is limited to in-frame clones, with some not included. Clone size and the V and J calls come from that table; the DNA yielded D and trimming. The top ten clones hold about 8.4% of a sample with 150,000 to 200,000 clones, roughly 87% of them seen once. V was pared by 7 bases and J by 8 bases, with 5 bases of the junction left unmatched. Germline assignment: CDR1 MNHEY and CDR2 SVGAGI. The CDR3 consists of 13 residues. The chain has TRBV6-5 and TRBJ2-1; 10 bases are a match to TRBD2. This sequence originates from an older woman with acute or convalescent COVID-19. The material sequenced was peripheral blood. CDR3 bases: TGTGCCAGCACTATCGGACTAGCGGATGAGCAGTTCTTC. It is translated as CASTIGLADEQFF.